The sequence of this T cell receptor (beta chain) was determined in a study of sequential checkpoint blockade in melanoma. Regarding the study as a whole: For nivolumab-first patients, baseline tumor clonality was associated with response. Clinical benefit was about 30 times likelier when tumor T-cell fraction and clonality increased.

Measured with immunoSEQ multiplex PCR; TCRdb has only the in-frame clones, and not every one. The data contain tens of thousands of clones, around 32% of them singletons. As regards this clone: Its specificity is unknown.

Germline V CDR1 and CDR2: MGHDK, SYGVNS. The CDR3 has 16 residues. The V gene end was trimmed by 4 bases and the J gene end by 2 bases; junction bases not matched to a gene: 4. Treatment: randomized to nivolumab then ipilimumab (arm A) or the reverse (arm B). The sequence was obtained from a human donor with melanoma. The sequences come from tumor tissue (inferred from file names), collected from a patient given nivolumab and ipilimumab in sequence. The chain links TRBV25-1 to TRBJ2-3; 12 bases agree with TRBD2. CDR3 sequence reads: CASSGTSGRFTDTQYF. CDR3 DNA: TGTGCCAGCAGTGGCACTAGCGGGAGGTTCACAGATACGCAGTATTTT.